A selection of T cell receptor beta chains follows, all from one sample in a study of blood T cell repertoires in COVID-19. The method was immunoSEQ multiplex PCR; TCRdb's version includes in-frame clones alone and lacks a portion of them. There are around 140,000 clones in the sample; more than 80% occur only once, and around an eighth lies in the top ten. Sequencing was done on a sample of peripheral blood. All receptors come from a man aged 18 to 30 with COVID-19, enrolled during active disease. Each CDR3 is given with its conserved first and last residue. The order of the fields is D gene, clone size, J gene, V gene, CDR3 protein, CDR3 DNA. A D gene is named only where the DNA matches it firmly. The size of a clone is reported for some rows only, either as once, few or many, or as a class for expanded clones.

>-|-|TRBJ2-2|TRBV19
CASSIGTPRNTGELFF
TGTGCCAGTAGTATCGGGACACCAAGAAACACCGGGGAGCTGTTTTTT
>-|-|TRBJ1-1|TRBV19
CATGAGGNTEAFF
TGTGCCACCGGGGCCGGGGGGAACACTGAAGCTTTCTTT
>-|-|TRBJ1-3|TRBV15
CATRDPGNTIYF
TGTGCCACCAGAGATCCGGGGAACACCATATATTTT
>-|-|TRBJ2-7|TRBV5-5
CASSLDSGYSYEQYF
TGTGCCAGCAGCTTGGACAGCGGCTACTCCTACGAGCAGTACTTC
>-|once|TRBJ2-7|TRBV27
CASSKGGEQYF
TGTGCCAGCTCCAAAGGGGGAGAGCAGTACTTC
>-|-|TRBJ2-2|TRBV18
CASSPIRWVLSATGELFF
TGTGCCAGCTCACCGATTAGATGGGTACTATCGGCCACCGGGGAGCTGTTTTTT
>-|-|TRBJ2-7|TRBV6-2/TRBV6-3
CASSWTNGRAYEQYF
TGTGCCAGCAGTTGGACAAATGGCAGGGCCTACGAGCAGTACTTC
>TRBD2|-|TRBJ2-5|TRBV4-3
CASSQGLAGGYQETQYF
TGCGCCAGCAGCCAGGGACTAGCGGGAGGGTACCAAGAGACCCAGTACTTC
>TRBD2|-|TRBJ2-7|TRBV3-1/TRBV3-2
CASSQGTSGGFYEQYF
TGTGCCAGCAGCCAAGGTACTAGCGGGGGTTTCTACGAGCAGTACTTC
>TRBD2|-|TRBJ2-5|TRBV5-4
CASSSPGRGETQYF
TGTGCCAGCAGCTCCCCAGGGAGGGGAGAGACCCAGTACTTC